This T cell receptor (beta chain) was sequenced for a study of cytomegalovirus exposure and HLA in healthy donors. On the study more broadly: Researchers found that approximately 77% of under 450 genotyped donors fell within the Caucasian-associated ancestry cluster.

The CDR3 spans 14 residues. V gave up 4 bases and J gave up 0 bases, with 10 bases separating them. Looked up from germline, CDR1 is WSHSY and CDR2 is SAAADI. The PCR had 60 Vbeta and 13 Jbeta primers. Sequencing used immunoSEQ multiplex PCR; TCRdb keeps in-frame clones, though not all of them. The sample records around 33,000 clones, roughly 90% being singletons. Note on this clone: No antigen is known for it.

General study results and limits: It emerged from a later analysis that several of the most significant clusters appeared to be linked to common viral pathogens. For most TCR beta V segments, an earlier analysis put the productive rate at about 87% or about 30% of the time.

V gene TRBV10-2 combines with J gene TRBJ2-7, with no clear D. The TCR originated in a woman aged 18-29 years in good health and CMV-seronegative. Source material: PBMCs. In DNA, the CDR3 is TGCGCCAGCAGTGGCGTCTATATCTCCTACGAGCAGTACTTC. This translates into CASSGVYISYEQYF.